Here is one T cell receptor (beta chain) with its context. Germline V gives CDR1 KGHDR, CDR2 SFDVKD. V dropped 0 bases and J dropped 3; count of bases not matched to a gene: 4. The CDR3 is made up of 16 amino acids. Only in-frame clones appear in the TCRdb table, and some are missing; sequencing was by immunoSEQ multiplex PCR. The table records roughly 260,000 clones, less than 85% of them present only once. This sample was included in a study of blood T cell repertoires in COVID-19. The overall study: From T cells, B-cell-depleted T cells, or PBMCs came the material, which was cDNA or gDNA.

This chain connects TRBV24-1 to TRBJ2-1; 7 bases match TRBD2. The sequence came from a woman older than 75 with active or convalescent COVID-19. Sequenced sample: peripheral blood. The CDR3 DNA is TGTGCCACCAGTGATTTGTTGGCTAGCGGCTACAATGAGCAGTTCTTC. Its translation: CATSDLLASGYNEQFF.